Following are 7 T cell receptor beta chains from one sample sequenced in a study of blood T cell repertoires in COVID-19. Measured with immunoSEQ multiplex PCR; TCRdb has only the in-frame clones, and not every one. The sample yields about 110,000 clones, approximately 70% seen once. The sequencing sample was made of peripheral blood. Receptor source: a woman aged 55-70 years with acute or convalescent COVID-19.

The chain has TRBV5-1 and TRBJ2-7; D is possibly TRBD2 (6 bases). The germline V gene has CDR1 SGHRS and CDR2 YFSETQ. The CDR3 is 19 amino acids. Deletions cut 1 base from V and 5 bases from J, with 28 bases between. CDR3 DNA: TGCGCCAGCAGCTTGAGGGTTTCTTCGGAGGGCTCAAGATTGGACGAGCAGTACTTC. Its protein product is CASSLRVSSEGSRLDEQYF.

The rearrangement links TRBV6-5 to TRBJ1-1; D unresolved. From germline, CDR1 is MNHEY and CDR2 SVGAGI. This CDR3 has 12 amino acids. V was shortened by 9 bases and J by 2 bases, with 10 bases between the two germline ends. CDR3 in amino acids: CASTPSNTEAFF. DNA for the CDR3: TGTGCCAGTACCCCCAGTAACACTGAAGCTTTCTTT.

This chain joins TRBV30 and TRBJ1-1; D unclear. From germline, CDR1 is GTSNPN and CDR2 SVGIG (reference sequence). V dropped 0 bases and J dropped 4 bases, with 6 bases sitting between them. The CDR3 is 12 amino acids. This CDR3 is CAWSVGGTEAFF. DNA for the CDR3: TGTGCCTGGAGTGTCGGCGGCACTGAAGCTTTCTTT.

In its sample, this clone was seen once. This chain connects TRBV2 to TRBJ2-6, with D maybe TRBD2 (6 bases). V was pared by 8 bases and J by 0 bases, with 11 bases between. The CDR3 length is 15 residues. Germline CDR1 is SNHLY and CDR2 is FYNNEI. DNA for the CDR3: TGTGCCAGCGGGGACGGGGGCTCTGGGGCCAACGTCCTGACTTTC. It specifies CASGDGGSGANVLTF. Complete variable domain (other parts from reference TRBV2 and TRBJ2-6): EPEVTQTPSHQVTQMGQEVILRCVPISNHLYFYWYRQILGQKVEFLVSFYNNEISEKSEIFDDQFSVERPDGSNFTLKIRSTKLEDSAMYFCASGDGGSGANVLTFGAGSRLTVL.

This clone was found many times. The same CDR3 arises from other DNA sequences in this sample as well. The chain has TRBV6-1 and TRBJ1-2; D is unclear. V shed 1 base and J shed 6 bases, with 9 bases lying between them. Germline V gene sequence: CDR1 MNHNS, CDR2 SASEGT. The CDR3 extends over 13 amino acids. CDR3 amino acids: CASSEGGSHGYTF. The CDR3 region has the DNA TGTGCCAGCAGTGAAGGCGGGTCGCATGGCTACACCTTC.

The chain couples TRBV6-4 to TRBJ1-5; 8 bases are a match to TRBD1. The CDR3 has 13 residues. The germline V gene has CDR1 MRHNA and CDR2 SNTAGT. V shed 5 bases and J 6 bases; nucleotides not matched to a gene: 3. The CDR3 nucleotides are TGTGCCAGCAGTCCAGGGGGCGGTCAGCCCCAGCATTTT. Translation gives CASSPGGGQPQHF.

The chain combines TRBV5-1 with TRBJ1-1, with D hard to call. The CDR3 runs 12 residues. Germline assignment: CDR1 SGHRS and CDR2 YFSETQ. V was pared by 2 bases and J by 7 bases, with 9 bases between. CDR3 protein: CASSFDRGEAFF. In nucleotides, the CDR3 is TGCGCCAGCAGCTTTGACCGGGGTGAAGCTTTCTTT. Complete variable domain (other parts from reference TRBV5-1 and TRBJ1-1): KAGVTQTPRYLIKTRGQQVTLSCSPISGHRSVSWYQQTPGQGLQFLFEYFSETQRNKGNFPGRFSGRQFSNSRSEMNVSTLELGDSALYLCASSFDRGEAFFGQGTRLTVV.